Sequencing of this T cell receptor (beta chain) was carried out in a study of blood T cell repertoires in COVID-19. Study-wide background: Samples of COVID-19 (acute and convalescent) were obtained from the United States, Italy and Spain.

This clone was counted once. The CDR3 loop spans 14 amino acids. Germline V CDR1 and CDR2: SGDLS, YYNGEE. Trimming took 10 bases from V and 7 from J; bases not matched to a gene: 14. Profiled with immunoSEQ multiplex PCR; TCRdb holds only in-frame clones, not every one. The sample includes 130,000 to 150,000 clones, 75% to 85% of them seen just once. Sequences were obtained from peripheral blood. V usage is TRBV9 and J usage is TRBJ2-3, with TRBD2 identical over 8 bases. This receptor was identified in a man aged 55 to 70 with active or convalescent COVID-19. CDR3 sequence reads: CAPALSGRRNTQYF. As DNA, the CDR3 is TGTGCCCCCGCCCTAAGCGGGAGAAGAAATACGCAGTATTTT.